A single sample gave rise to the 5 T cell receptor beta chains below, sequenced in a study of blood T cell repertoires in COVID-19. This table comes from immunoSEQ multiplex PCR, and its TCRdb copy is limited to in-frame clones, with some not included. The table has roughly 100,000 clones, about 86% seen once; the top ten hold 3% to 3.5%. The sample consisted of peripheral blood. Receptors originate from a human donor in a cohort sampled during active COVID-19.

A note on this clone: At one end, the junction sequence differs from germline, possibly due to a read error. The chain couples TRBV6-5 to TRBJ2-7, with TRBD1 matching 7 bases. Germline V gives CDR1 MNHEY, CDR2 SVGAGI. CDR3 length equals 12 residues. Here the CDR3 DNA reads TGTGCCAGCAGCTCCTCGGACAGGTTGTTAATCTTC. This gives the protein CASSSSDRLLIF.

This clone has only a few counts. CDR3 in amino acids: CASSFGQSSYEQYF. Written as DNA, the CDR3 is TGTGCCAGCAGCTTCGGACAGAGCTCCTACGAGCAGTACTTC. J is TRBJ2-7 and V is TRBV6-2 or TRBV6-3; D might be TRBD1 (6 bases). The V end was cut by 6 bases, the J end by 0 bases, with 12 bases between. Germline V gives CDR1 MNHEY, CDR2 SVGEGT. There are 14 residues in the CDR3.

This clone was counted once. This chain connects TRBV10-2 to TRBJ2-2; 12 positions agree with TRBD2. There are 14 residues in the CDR3. V shed 7 bases, J shed 6 bases, and the junction held 3 bases outside the gene matches. Germline V gene data show CDR1 as WSHSY and CDR2 as SAAADI. The CDR3 loop reads CASTRLAGAGELFF. For the CDR3, the DNA is TGCGCCAGCACGAGACTAGCGGGAGCCGGGGAGCTGTTTTTT.

This CDR3 reads CASRIQGGLSEQYF. CDR3 nucleotide sequence: TGTGCCAGCAGGATCCAGGGGGGACTCTCCGAGCAGTACTTC. The rearrangement uses TRBV6-5 and TRBJ2-7, with D possibly matching TRBD1 (7 bases). The V gene's germline CDR1 is MNHEY and CDR2 SVGAGI. This CDR3 has 14 residues. With 6 bases removed from V and 6 bases from J, the gap between germline ends came to 18 bases.

The V and J genes are TRBV10-1 and TRBJ1-5, with TRBD1 matching 7 bases. The J segment lost 3 bases and the V segment lost 6 bases, leaving 5 bases of the junction unmatched. The CDR3 covers 14 residues. From germline, CDR1 is WNHNN and CDR2 SYGVQD (reference sequence). The CDR3 protein is CASREQGSNQPQHF. CDR3 nucleotide sequence: TGCGCCAGCAGAGAACAGGGGTCCAATCAGCCCCAGCATTTT.